This TCR beta chain derives from a study of OX40 agonist ivuxolimab in advanced cancers. Study-wide background: Three patients, one with hepatocellular carcinoma and two with cutaneous melanoma, responded partially.

Here immunoSEQ multiplex PCR was the method, and the copy in TCRdb shows in-frame clones only, minus some. The sample contains 65,000 to 95,000 clones, roughly 80% of which appear only once. The clonotype comes from an adult with an advanced solid tumor such as melanoma, head and neck, liver or kidney cancer. The source was CD4+ or CD8+ T cells sorted from blood, collected in a trial of the OX40 agonist ivuxolimab.

CDR3 coding DNA: TGTGCCAGCAGTGAGGTGGAGACCCAGTACTTC. Encoded protein: CASSEVETQYF. V usage is TRBV2 and J usage is TRBJ2-5, with D unresolved. CDR1 and CDR2 (germline): SNHLY, FYNNEI. The CDR3 spans 11 residues. The V gene lost 3 bases and the J gene lost 5 bases, with 4 bases spanning the gap.